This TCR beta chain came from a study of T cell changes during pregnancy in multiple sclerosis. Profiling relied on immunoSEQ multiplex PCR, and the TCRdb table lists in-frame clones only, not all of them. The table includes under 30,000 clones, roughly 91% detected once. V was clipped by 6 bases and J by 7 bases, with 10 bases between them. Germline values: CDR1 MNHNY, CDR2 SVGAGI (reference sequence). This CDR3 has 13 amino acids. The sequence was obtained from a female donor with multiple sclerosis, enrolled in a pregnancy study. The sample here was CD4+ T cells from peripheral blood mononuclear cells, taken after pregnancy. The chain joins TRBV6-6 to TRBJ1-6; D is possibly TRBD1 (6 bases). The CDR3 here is CASSNGQNSPLHF. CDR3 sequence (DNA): TGTGCCAGCAGCAATGGACAGAATTCACCCCTCCACTTT.